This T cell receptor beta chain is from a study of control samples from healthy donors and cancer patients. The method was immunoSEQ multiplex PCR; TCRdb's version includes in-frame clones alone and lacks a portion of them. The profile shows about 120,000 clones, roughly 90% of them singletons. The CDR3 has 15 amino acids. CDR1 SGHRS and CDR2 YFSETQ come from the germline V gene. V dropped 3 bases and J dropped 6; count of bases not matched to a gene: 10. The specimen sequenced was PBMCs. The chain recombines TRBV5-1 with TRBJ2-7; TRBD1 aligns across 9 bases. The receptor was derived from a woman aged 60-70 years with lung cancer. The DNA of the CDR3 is TGCGCCAGCAGCTGGGATCGGACAGGGGCGGGCGAGCAGTACTTC. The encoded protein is CASSWDRTGAGEQYF.